These 20 T cell receptor beta chains originate from one sample sequenced in a study of cytomegalovirus exposure and HLA in healthy donors. The PCR had 60 Vbeta and 13 Jbeta primers. Assay used: immunoSEQ multiplex PCR; TCRdb lists only in-frame clones, some missing. The table has over 80,000 clones, around three quarters seen once. Material for sequencing was PBMCs. These receptors were taken from a man aged 35 to 55 in good health and CMV-seronegative.

Only a few counts were recorded for this clone. The chain uses TRBV4-2 and TRBJ2-1, with D possibly TRBD2 on 5 matching bases. The V gene lost 0 bases and the J gene lost 3 bases, with 9 bases spanning the gap. Germline CDR1 and CDR2: LGHNA and YNFKEQ. The CDR3 extends over 15 amino acids. The CDR3 sequence is CASSQEEVVYNEQFF. The CDR3 coding sequence is TGTGCCAGCAGCCAAGAGGAGGTAGTCTACAATGAGCAGTTCTTC.

The V and J genes are TRBV30 and TRBJ1-4; 10 nucleotides match TRBD1. V shed 2 bases and J 0 bases; nucleotides not matched to a gene: 9. Germline CDR1 reads GTSNPN; CDR2 reads SVGIG (reference sequence). The CDR3 totals 18 residues. The CDR3 loop reads CAWSRIGDRGATNEKLFF. CDR3 nucleotides: TGTGCCTGGAGTCGAATAGGGGACAGGGGCGCAACTAATGAAAAACTGTTTTTT.

This chain links TRBV7-2 with TRBJ2-7, with 7 bases matching TRBD1. Per germline, CDR1 SGHTA and CDR2 FQGNSA. CDR3 length: 15 residues. J was trimmed by 1 base and V by 1 base; bases with no gene match: 4. The CDR3 here is CASSLDRGLSYEQYF. Here the CDR3 DNA reads TGTGCCAGCAGCTTAGACAGGGGTTTATCCTACGAGCAGTACTTC.

The V gene is TRBV4-1, the J gene TRBJ2-1, with unresolved D. CDR1 is MGHRA and CDR2 is YSYEKL in the germline V gene. Trimming took 3 bases from V and 1 from J, leaving 13 bases between them. The CDR3 is 16 residues long. CDR3 nucleotides: TGCGCCAGCAGCCATAACCACCCCGAGTCCTACAATGAGCAGTTCTTC. Translated: CASSHNHPESYNEQFF.

The chain links TRBV5-4 to TRBJ1-5; 7 positions match TRBD1. V lost 5 bases, J lost 5 bases, and 7 bases stayed unmatched. The germline CDR1 and CDR2 sequences are SGHNT and YYREEE (reference sequence). This CDR3 contains 14 residues. The CDR3: CASRTRDSYQPQHF. Written as DNA, the CDR3 is TGTGCCAGCAGGACCCGGGACAGCTATCAGCCCCAGCATTTT.

The chain couples TRBV5-6 to TRBJ1-2; no clear D gene. CDR1 SGHDT and CDR2 YYEEEE come from the germline V gene. Trimming stripped 2 bases from V and 5 bases from J, with 13 bases between. The CDR3 loop spans 14 amino acids. The CDR3 loop reads CASSFNSGFYGYTF. CDR3 bases: TGTGCCAGCAGCTTTAACTCAGGATTTTATGGCTACACCTTC.

The chain recombines TRBV6-5 with TRBJ1-6; 7 nucleotides align to TRBD1. Germline CDR1 and CDR2: MNHEY and SVGAGI. The CDR3 contains 13 residues. Germline trimming cut 2 bases from V and 10 bases from J; bases unmatched to any gene: 2. CDR3 nucleotide sequence: TGTGCCAGCAGTTACAGAGGGGGCTCACCCCTCCACTTT. It codes for CASSYRGGSPLHF.

This clone has a handful of counts. The V call is TRBV19, the J call TRBJ2-6; D is possibly TRBD2 (7 bases). CDR1 is LNHDA and CDR2 is SQIVND in the germline V gene (reference sequence). This CDR3 is 17 amino acids long. The V end was cut by 7 bases, the J end by 3 bases, with 19 bases between. The CDR3 spells CASNHRGGKIGANVLTF. The CDR3 DNA sequence: TGTGCCAGTAATCACCGCGGGGGCAAAATTGGGGCCAACGTCCTGACTTTC.

This chain connects TRBV18 to TRBJ1-4; D remains unclear. The V gene lost 0 bases and the J gene lost 8 bases, with 13 bases spanning the gap. Per the germline V gene, CDR1 is KGHSH and CDR2 is LQKENI. CDR3 length equals 15 residues. The CDR3 nucleotides read TGTGCCAGCTCACCACCGTTGGACCCGGGGGAAAAACTGTTTTTT. Its protein product is CASSPPLDPGEKLFF.

This clone was seen more than once but under ten times. The chain uses TRBV5-4 and TRBJ2-7, with D tentatively TRBD2 (6 bases). V was pared by 3 bases and J by 4 bases, with 14 bases between. Germline assignment: CDR1 SGHNT and CDR2 YYREEE (reference sequence). There are 14 residues in the CDR3. CDR3 in amino acids: CASSSGDLRYEQYF. The DNA of the CDR3 is TGTGCCAGCAGCTCGGGGGACCTACGTTACGAGCAGTACTTC.

CDR3 sequence reads: CASSLVGTSGSNEQFF. Here the CDR3 DNA reads TGTGCCAGCAGCTTAGTAGGGACTAGCGGGTCCAATGAGCAGTTCTTC. This chain links TRBV7-2 with TRBJ2-1; 12 bases are shared with TRBD2. Germline V CDR1 and CDR2: SGHTA, FQGNSA. CDR3 length equals 16 residues. V gave up 1 base and J gave up 6 bases; unmatched junction bases: 4.

The chain combines TRBV7-9 with TRBJ2-1; possibly TRBD2 for D (7 bases). This CDR3 comprises 12 residues. The germline V gene has CDR1 SEHNR and CDR2 FQNEAQ (reference sequence). The ends were cut back, 6 bases at V and 7 bases at J, with 10 bases in the middle. CDR3 coding DNA: TGTGCCAGCAGGGGAGGGGGGAATGAGCAGTTCTTC. Translation: CASRGGGNEQFF.

The chain has TRBV18 and TRBJ1-5, with TRBD1 as a possible D gene (5 bases). V lost 6 bases, J lost 9 bases, and 21 bases lay in between. The CDR3 is 15 residues long. CDR1 and CDR2 (germline): KGHSH, LQKENI. The CDR3 nucleotides are TGTGCCAGCTCGGCGGAGGTTGGGACTGCTGGGCCCCAGCATTTT. Translation gives CASSAEVGTAGPQHF. The full variable domain, in which reference TRBV18 and TRBJ1-5 provide the parts outside the CDR3, is NAGVMQNPRHLVRRRGQEARLRCSPMKGHSHVYWYRQLPEEGLKFMVYLQKENIIDESGMPKERFSAEFPKEGPSILRIQQVVRGDSAAYFCASSAEVGTAGPQHFGDGTRLSIL.

The chain combines TRBV7-2 with TRBJ1-5; TRBD1 might be the D (6 bases). Between the trimmed V and J ends, which lost 5 bases and 0 bases, there was a span of 14 bases. CDR3 length equals 16 residues. Germline assignment: CDR1 SGHTA and CDR2 FQGNSA. The CDR3 region has the DNA TGTGCCAGCAGCAGAGGGACAACTTATAGCAATCAGCCCCAGCATTTT. This translates into CASSRGTTYSNQPQHF.

The rearrangement links TRBV5-1 to TRBJ1-6; D perhaps matches TRBD1 (6 bases). Trimming shortened V by 5 bases and J by 7 bases, and 13 bases separated the two germline ends. The V gene's germline CDR1 is SGHRS and CDR2 YFSETQ. The CDR3 has 14 amino acids. The CDR3 DNA reads as TGCGCCAGCAGAGATACAGGGACGAATTCACCCCTCCACTTT. It is translated as CASRDTGTNSPLHF.

The rearrangement joins TRBV4-1 to TRBJ1-5; TRBD1 matches at 7 bases. V shed 5 bases and J 4 bases; nucleotides not matched to a gene: 14. This CDR3 region has 17 residues. The germline CDR1 and CDR2 sequences are MGHRA and YSYEKL. The CDR3 region is CASSYGDRSARNQPQHF. The CDR3 nucleotides are TGCGCCAGCAGCTACGGGGACAGATCCGCTAGGAATCAGCCCCAGCATTTT.

CDR3 nucleotides: TGTGCCAGCAGCTTTGGGCCAGGGGGTAACTATGGCTACACCTTC. Its protein product is CASSFGPGGNYGYTF. The chain is built from TRBV5-4 and TRBJ1-2, with TRBD1 matching 7 bases. Germline CDR1 is SGHNT and CDR2 is YYREEE (reference sequence). Trimming took 2 bases from V and 1 from J; bases not matched to a gene: 5. The CDR3 covers 15 residues. Based on the CDR3 plus reference TRBV5-4 and TRBJ1-2, the full variable domain is ETGVTQSPTHLIKTRGQQVTLRCSSQSGHNTVSWYQQALGQGPQFIFQYYREEENGRGNFPPRFSGLQFPNYSSELNVNALELDDSALYLCASSFGPGGNYGYTFGSGTRLTVV.

The CDR3 sequence: CASSIGGTYNSPLHF. Written as DNA, the CDR3 is TGTGCCAGTAGTATCGGAGGGACCTATAATTCACCCCTCCACTTT. This chain connects TRBV19 to TRBJ1-6; D remains unclear. Trimming removed 3 bases at V and 2 bases at J, with 8 bases between. Germline-derived CDR1 and CDR2 are LNHDA and SQIVND (reference sequence). The CDR3 runs 15 residues.

The CDR3 is CASSGTGGWGELFF. CDR3 nucleotide sequence: TGTGCCAGCAGCGGGACAGGGGGCTGGGGGGAGCTGTTTTTT. This chain links TRBV2 with TRBJ2-2; 12 bases are shared with TRBD1. Germline values: CDR1 SNHLY, CDR2 FYNNEI. V was clipped by 6 bases and J by 8 bases; unmatched bases: 4. The CDR3 spans 14 residues.

This chain joins TRBV6-5 and TRBJ2-3; D remains unclear. Per germline, CDR1 MNHEY and CDR2 SVGAGI. The CDR3 length is 14 residues. The ends were cut back, 7 bases at V and 0 bases at J, with 11 bases in the middle. CDR3 nucleotide sequence: TGTGCCAGCACCCAACAGCTTAGCACAGATACGCAGTATTTT. Its protein is CASTQQLSTDTQYF.